The present T cell receptor (beta chain) was sequenced within a study of blood T cell repertoires in COVID-19. Overall study context: Sources were T cells, B-cell-depleted T cells, or PBMCs; the material itself was cDNA or gDNA.

Assay: immunoSEQ multiplex PCR; the TCRdb copy retains only in-frame clones and omits some. The sample has more than 200,000 clones, roughly 80% seen once. V gave up 4 bases and J gave up 5 bases; unmatched junction bases: 5. CDR3 length: 14 amino acids. Per the germline V gene, CDR1 is ENHRY and CDR2 is SYGVKD. The rearrangement uses TRBV10-3 and TRBJ2-1; 7 bases align to TRBD2. The sequence was obtained from a woman in her thirties or forties with active or convalescent COVID-19. The sequenced sample consisted of peripheral blood. DNA for the CDR3: TGTGCCATCAGTGGGGAGGGAGGAAACAATGAGCAGTTCTTC. It encodes CAISGEGGNNEQFF.